One sample yielded the 31 T cell receptor beta chains listed below, sequenced in a study of cytomegalovirus exposure and HLA in healthy donors. 60 Vbeta and 13 Jbeta primers were used in PCR. Only in-frame clones appear in the TCRdb table, and some are missing; sequencing was by immunoSEQ multiplex PCR. The data show 150,000 to 250,000 clones, roughly 85% seen once. Input material: PBMCs. All receptors derive from a woman aged 50 to 60 in good health and CMV-seronegative.

The J gene is TRBJ1-3, the V gene TRBV7-2; the match to TRBD1 covers 7 bases. J lost 4 bases, V lost 1 base, and 4 bases had no gene match. The length of the CDR3 is 15 residues. The germline V gene encodes CDR1 SGHTA and CDR2 FQGNSA. The CDR3 sequence is CASSLGGTVGNTIYF. CDR3 DNA sequence: TGTGCCAGCAGCTTAGGGGGGACAGTAGGAAACACCATATATTTT.

The chain carries TRBV7-2 and TRBJ1-4; 8 bases agree with TRBD1. The germline V gene encodes CDR1 SGHTA and CDR2 FQGNSA. Trimming removed 3 bases from V and 4 bases from J; junction bases left unmatched: 4. The CDR3 loop spans 15 amino acids. The CDR3 here is CASSLTGQVNEKLFF. CDR3 in DNA: TGTGCCAGCAGCTTGACGGGACAGGTTAATGAAAAACTGTTTTTT.

V and J are TRBV11-2 and TRBJ2-7; 13 bases are shared with TRBD2. V shed 4 bases and J 5 bases; nucleotides not matched to a gene: 8. Per germline, CDR1 SGHAT and CDR2 FQNNGV. The CDR3 runs 16 residues. The CDR3 sequence is CASSWGLAGSGDEQYF. In DNA form, the CDR3 reads TGTGCCAGCAGCTGGGGACTAGCGGGATCTGGGGACGAGCAGTACTTC.

The J gene is TRBJ1-1, the V gene TRBV6-1, with 10 bases that match TRBD1. Germline V gene data show CDR1 as MNHNS and CDR2 as SASEGT. The CDR3 has 15 residues. With 7 bases clipped from V and 3 bases from J, the junction kept 8 bases outside the gene matches. DNA for the CDR3: TGTGCCAGCACCCGACAGGGGGCGTTATACACTGAAGCTTTCTTT. It codes for CASTRQGALYTEAFF.

The chain carries TRBV6-1 and TRBJ2-4; D not resolved. The CDR3 runs 18 residues. Trimming stripped 2 bases from V and 0 bases from J, with 17 bases between. Germline CDR1 MNHNS, CDR2 SASEGT. The CDR3 DNA follows: TGTGCCAGCAGTGAAATCACCCCCACATTGTTAGCCAAAAACATTCAGTACTTC. Translation: CASSEITPTLLAKNIQYF.

This chain connects TRBV6-5 to TRBJ2-7, with D possibly TRBD2 on 6 matching bases. This CDR3 has 14 amino acids. Germline V gives CDR1 MNHEY, CDR2 SVGAGI. V lost 7 bases and J lost 3, with 16 bases in between. The CDR3: CASTRAAGNYEQYF. The CDR3, as DNA: TGTGCCAGCACCCGAGCGGCGGGGAACTACGAGCAGTACTTC.

The chain links TRBV15 to TRBJ2-3, with TRBD2 as a possible D gene (6 bases). Looked up from germline, CDR1 is LNHNV and CDR2 is YYDKDF (reference sequence). The CDR3 spans 13 residues. V was pared by 3 bases and J by 5 bases, with 9 bases between. The CDR3 bases are TGTGCCACCAGCAGTTCAGCGGGAGATACGCAGTATTTT. Its translation is CATSSSAGDTQYF.

V usage is TRBV7-8 and J usage is TRBJ2-7; D unclear. In germline, CDR1 is SGHVS, CDR2 FQNEAQ. The CDR3 runs 14 residues. Trimming removed 4 bases from V and 6 bases from J, with 16 bases in between. The CDR3 coding sequence is TGTGCCAGCAGCTCCAGCGTAACATCGGGCGAGCAGTACTTC. It specifies CASSSSVTSGEQYF.

CDR3 in DNA: TGTGCCTGGAGTTCCCCCCTAGAGCAGTTCTTC. Encoded protein: CAWSSPLEQFF. The V call is TRBV30, the J call TRBJ2-1; D remains ambiguous. The V and J ends lost 2 bases and 10 bases respectively, with 9 bases between them. The length of the CDR3 is 11 residues. Germline values: CDR1 GTSNPN, CDR2 SVGIG (reference sequence).

The chain uses TRBV19 and TRBJ2-3, with no clear D. Between the trimmed V and J ends, which lost 1 base and 5 bases, there was a span of 13 bases. CDR1 is LNHDA and CDR2 is SQIVND in the germline V gene (reference sequence). CDR3 length: 15 amino acids. The CDR3 loop is CASSIAGSLLDTQYF. In DNA form, the CDR3 reads TGTGCCAGTAGTATAGCGGGTTCTCTGCTAGATACGCAGTATTTT.

In its sample, this clone was seen once. The rearrangement links TRBV20-1 to TRBJ2-1, with D maybe TRBD2 (6 bases). Trimming took 7 bases from V and 9 from J, leaving 10 bases between them. The CDR3 is 10 amino acids. In germline, CDR1 is DFQATT, CDR2 SNEGSKA (reference sequence). CDR3: CSVGGCEQFF. CDR3 DNA: TGCAGTGTCGGGGGTTGTGAGCAGTTCTTC.

The V call is TRBV9, the J call TRBJ2-5; 14 bases are shared with TRBD2. The germline V gene encodes CDR1 SGDLS and CDR2 YYNGEE. V lost 4 bases, J lost 6 bases, and 11 bases stayed unmatched. The CDR3 contains 17 residues. The CDR3 DNA is TGTGCCAGCAGCACTCAGACGACTAGCGGGAGGGGAAAGACCCAGTACTTC. Its protein product is CASSTQTTSGRGKTQYF.

The V gene is TRBV4-1, the J gene TRBJ2-7; the match to TRBD1 covers 7 bases. The CDR3 has 15 amino acids. CDR1 MGHRA and CDR2 YSYEKL come from the germline V gene. V lost 0 bases to trimming and J lost 2 bases; unmatched junction nucleotides: 4. The CDR3 sequence: CASSQDPQGPYEQYF. The CDR3 bases are TGCGCCAGCAGCCAAGATCCACAGGGGCCCTACGAGCAGTACTTC.

This chain connects TRBV18 to TRBJ1-5, with TRBD1 matching over 7 bases. CDR1 and CDR2 (germline): KGHSH, LQKENI. This CDR3 region has 15 residues. Losses at the gene ends were 4 bases for V and 3 bases for J; bases not matched to a gene: 6. The CDR3 region is CASSLSGQINQPQHF. In DNA, the CDR3 is TGTGCCAGCTCACTTTCGGGACAGATCAATCAGCCCCAGCATTTT.

The chain combines TRBV7-2 with TRBJ2-5, with 7 bases that match TRBD2. The trim removed 2 bases at V and 7 bases at J, leaving 16 bases unmatched. The CDR3 contains 17 residues. CDR1 SGHTA and CDR2 FQGNSA come from the germline V gene. The CDR3 DNA sequence: TGTGCCAGCAGCTTATCTGGGGGGGGTAAGGTGGCGGGGACCCAGTACTTC. This translates into CASSLSGGGKVAGTQYF.

The chain couples TRBV9 to TRBJ1-3, with D uncertain. V was shortened by 0 bases and J by 0 bases, with 13 bases between the two germline ends. Germline assignment: CDR1 SGDLS and CDR2 YYNGEE. The CDR3 loop spans 17 amino acids. The CDR3 sequence: CASSVAPRVISGNTIYF. In nucleotides, the CDR3 is TGTGCCAGCAGCGTAGCCCCCCGGGTCATCTCTGGAAACACCATATATTTT.

V usage is TRBV5-1 and J usage is TRBJ2-4; D uncertain. V shed 2 bases and J shed 0 bases, with 9 bases lying between them. Germline V gives CDR1 SGHRS, CDR2 YFSETQ. The CDR3 is 15 residues long. The CDR3 coding sequence is TGCGCCAGCAGCTTTGACACCCTAGCCAAAAACATTCAGTACTTC. It is translated as CASSFDTLAKNIQYF.

The chain carries TRBV19 and TRBJ2-1; 11 nucleotides agree with TRBD2. CDR1 LNHDA and CDR2 SQIVND come from the germline V gene (reference sequence). The CDR3 length is 15 residues. With 4 bases clipped from V and 6 bases from J, the junction kept 5 bases outside the gene matches. In DNA form, the CDR3 reads TGTGCCAGTAGTAGGGTAGCGGGAGGGACCAATGAGCAGTTCTTC. It is translated as CASSRVAGGTNEQFF.

Only a few counts were recorded for this clone. The rearrangement joins TRBV5-1 to TRBJ1-2; 9 nucleotides line up with TRBD1. The CDR3 sequence is 16 residues long. With V trimmed by 4 bases and J by 7 bases, 14 bases remained unmatched. Germline CDR1 is SGHRS and CDR2 is YFSETQ. The DNA of the CDR3 is TGCGCCAGCAGCCCCGGAGGTGCCGGGACAGGGACTGGCTACACCTTC. Protein: CASSPGGAGTGTGYTF.

The gene calls are TRBV19 and TRBJ2-5; 9 bases are a match to TRBD2. The J segment lost 4 bases and the V segment lost 5 bases, leaving 11 bases of the junction unmatched. The germline CDR1 and CDR2 sequences are LNHDA and SQIVND (reference sequence). This CDR3 is 16 amino acids long. The CDR3 bases are TGTGCCAGTAGTGGTGGAGCTAGCGGGACGGGAGAGACCCAGTACTTC. It encodes CASSGGASGTGETQYF.

This CDR3 is CASSGEQNQPQHF. In DNA, the CDR3 is TGTGCCAGCAGCGGGGAGCAGAATCAGCCCCAGCATTTT. The chain recombines TRBV7-2 with TRBJ1-5; no clear D gene. Trimming stripped 5 bases from V and 4 bases from J, with 9 bases between. The CDR3 is 13 residues long. Germline lookup yields CDR1 SGHTA and CDR2 FQGNSA.

This chain connects TRBV7-9 to TRBJ2-2; TRBD2 agrees at 10 bases. J gave up 5 bases and V 5 bases, and 5 bases lay outside the gene matches. Looked up from germline, CDR1 is SEHNR and CDR2 is FQNEAQ (reference sequence). The CDR3 covers 15 residues. The CDR3: CASSPSGRSTGELFF. The CDR3 DNA sequence: TGTGCCAGCAGCCCTAGCGGGAGATCTACCGGGGAGCTGTTTTTT.

The chain employs TRBV5-8 and TRBJ1-2; D is uncertain. Trimming removed 4 bases from V and 4 bases from J, with 11 bases in between. CDR1 and CDR2 from the germline V gene are SGHTS and YDEGEE. The length of the CDR3 is 13 residues. The CDR3 loop is CASSRREGYGYTF. Written as DNA, the CDR3 is TGTGCCAGCAGCCGCAGAGAGGGCTATGGCTACACCTTC.

The chain carries TRBV2 and TRBJ2-3; TRBD2 matches 7 bases. Germline V CDR1 and CDR2: SNHLY, FYNNEI. V shed 1 base, J shed 9 bases, and the junction held 4 bases outside the gene matches. The CDR3 contains 13 residues. The CDR3 region is CASSEGLRGTQYF. The CDR3 DNA follows: TGTGCCAGCAGTGAAGGGTTGCGGGGGACGCAGTATTTT.

The rearrangement links TRBV6-1 to TRBJ2-7; possible D gene TRBD1, 5 bases. CDR3 size: 14 residues. The germline V gene encodes CDR1 MNHNS and CDR2 SASEGT. The V gene lost 4 bases and the J gene lost 3 bases, with 13 bases spanning the gap. This CDR3 is CASSGGGVRYEQYF. CDR3 nucleotides: TGTGCCAGCAGTGGGGGCGGCGTGCGCTACGAGCAGTACTTC.

This clone was recorded only once. The V and J genes are TRBV6-1 and TRBJ2-7; D unclear. V shed 2 bases and J shed 9 bases, with 8 bases lying between them. The CDR3 runs to 11 residues. Germline values: CDR1 MNHNS, CDR2 SASEGT. CDR3 amino acids: CASSEHGWQYF. In nucleotides, the CDR3 is TGTGCCAGCAGTGAACACGGGTGGCAGTACTTC.

The chain is built from TRBV7-8 and TRBJ2-7, with TRBD1 matching over 8 bases. Unmatched junction bases numbered 5, after V lost 5 bases and J lost 5 bases. CDR1 is SGHVS and CDR2 is FQNEAQ in the germline V gene. The CDR3 consists of 13 residues. The CDR3 loop reads CASSRTGINEQYF. The CDR3 DNA reads TGTGCCAGCAGCCGGACAGGGATTAACGAGCAGTACTTC.

This sequence joins TRBV5-8 and TRBJ2-5; D may be TRBD1 (7 bases). The CDR3 has 14 residues. V lost 0 bases, J lost 4 bases, and 10 bases lay in between. Germline V gene data show CDR1 as SGHTS and CDR2 as YDEGEE. The CDR3 bases are TGTGCCAGCAGCTTGGGCCAGGGGGGAGAGACCCAGTACTTC. This codes for CASSLGQGGETQYF.

The table lists this clone with a few counts. The chain links TRBV11-2 to TRBJ2-1; a weak D match, TRBD2 (6 bases). The CDR3 length is 15 residues. V lost 4 bases and J 5 bases, leaving 15 bases between the germline ends. In germline, CDR1 is SGHAT, CDR2 FQNNGV. Written as DNA, the CDR3 is TGTGCCAGCAGCTCCCGACTAGTATCGAACAATGAGCAGTTCTTC. Encoded protein: CASSSRLVSNNEQFF.

The chain uses TRBV9 and TRBJ1-2; D is uncertain. Germline CDR1 and CDR2: SGDLS and YYNGEE. The CDR3 runs to 14 residues. Deletions cut 3 bases from V and 4 bases from J, with 13 bases between. CDR3 DNA: TGTGCCAGCAGCGCCGGGAACGTCGTCTATGGCTACACCTTC. It encodes CASSAGNVVYGYTF.

The V and J genes are TRBV2 and TRBJ2-1, with 10 bases identical to TRBD1. V dropped 8 bases and J dropped 7; count of bases not matched to a gene: 11. Germline values: CDR1 SNHLY, CDR2 FYNNEI. This CDR3 has 15 residues. CDR3 coding DNA: TGTGCCAGCTTCCGGGACAGGGGTCCAGGGAATGAGCAGTTCTTC. Protein: CASFRDRGPGNEQFF.